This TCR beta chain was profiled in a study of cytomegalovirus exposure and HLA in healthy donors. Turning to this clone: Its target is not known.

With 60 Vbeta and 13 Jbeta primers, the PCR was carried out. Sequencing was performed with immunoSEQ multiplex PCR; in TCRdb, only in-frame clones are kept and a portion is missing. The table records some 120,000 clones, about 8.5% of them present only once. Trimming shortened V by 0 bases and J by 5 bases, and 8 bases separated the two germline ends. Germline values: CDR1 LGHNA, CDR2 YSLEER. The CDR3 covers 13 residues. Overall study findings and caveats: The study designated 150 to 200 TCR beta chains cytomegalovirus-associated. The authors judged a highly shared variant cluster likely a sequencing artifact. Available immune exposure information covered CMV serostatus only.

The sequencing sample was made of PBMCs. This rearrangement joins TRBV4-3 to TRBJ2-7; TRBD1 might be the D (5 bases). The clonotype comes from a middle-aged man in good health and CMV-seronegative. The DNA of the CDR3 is TGCGCCAGCAGCCAAGACAGGGTCAACGAGCAGTACTTC. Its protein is CASSQDRVNEQYF.